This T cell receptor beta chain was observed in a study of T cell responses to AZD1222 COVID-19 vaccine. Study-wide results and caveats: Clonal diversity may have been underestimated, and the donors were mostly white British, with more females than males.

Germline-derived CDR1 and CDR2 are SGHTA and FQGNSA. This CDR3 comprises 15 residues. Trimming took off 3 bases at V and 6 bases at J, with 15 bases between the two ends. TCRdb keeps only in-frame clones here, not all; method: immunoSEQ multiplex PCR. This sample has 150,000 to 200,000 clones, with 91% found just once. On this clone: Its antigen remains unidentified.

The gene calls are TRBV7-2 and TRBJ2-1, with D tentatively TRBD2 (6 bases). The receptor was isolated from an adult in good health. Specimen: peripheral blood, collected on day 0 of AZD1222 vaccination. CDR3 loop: CASSFPGLPVNEQFF. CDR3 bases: TGTGCCAGCAGCTTCCCGGGACTCCCTGTCAATGAGCAGTTCTTC.